The 2 T cell receptor beta chains listed next were all sequenced from one sample in a study of T cell changes during pregnancy in multiple sclerosis. Sequenced by immunoSEQ multiplex PCR; TCRdb stores in-frame clones only, minus some. The data show more than 60,000 clones, 90% to 95% seen once. The sample was CD4+ T cells from peripheral blood mononuclear cells, taken in the third trimester of pregnancy. The receptors here all came from a female donor in good health, enrolled as a control in a pregnancy study.

CDR3 amino acids: CASSPISSNSPLHF. The CDR3, as DNA: TGTGCCAGCAGCCCTATCTCGAGCAATTCACCCCTCCACTTT. The gene calls are TRBV5-5 and TRBJ1-6; no firm D call. Trimming removed 4 bases at V and 7 bases at J, with 12 bases between. From germline, CDR1 is SGHKS and CDR2 YYEKEE (reference sequence). This CDR3 contains 14 residues.

The chain uses TRBV10-2 and TRBJ2-2; 12 bases line up with TRBD2. The CDR3 consists of 16 residues. Germline trimming cut 8 bases from V and 3 bases from J; bases unmatched to any gene: 7. CDR1 is WSHSY, CDR2 SAAADI, per germline. The CDR3 coding sequence is TGCGCCAGCCGCCTAGCGGGGGGGGAGGACACCGGGGAGCTGTTTTTT. It yields the protein CASRLAGGEDTGELFF.